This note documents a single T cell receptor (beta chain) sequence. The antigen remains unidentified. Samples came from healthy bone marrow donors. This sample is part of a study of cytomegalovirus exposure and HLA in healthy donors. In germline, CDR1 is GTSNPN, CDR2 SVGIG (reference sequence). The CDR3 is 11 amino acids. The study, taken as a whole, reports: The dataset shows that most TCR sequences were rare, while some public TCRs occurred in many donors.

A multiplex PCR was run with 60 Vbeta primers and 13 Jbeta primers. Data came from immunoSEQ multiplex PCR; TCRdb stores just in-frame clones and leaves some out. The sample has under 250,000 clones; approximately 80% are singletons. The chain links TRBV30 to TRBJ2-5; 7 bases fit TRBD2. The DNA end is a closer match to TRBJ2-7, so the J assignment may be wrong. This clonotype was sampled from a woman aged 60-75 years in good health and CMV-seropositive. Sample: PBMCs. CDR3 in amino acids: CAQTSAYEQYF. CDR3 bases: TGTGCCCAAACTAGCGCCTACGAGCAGTACTTC.